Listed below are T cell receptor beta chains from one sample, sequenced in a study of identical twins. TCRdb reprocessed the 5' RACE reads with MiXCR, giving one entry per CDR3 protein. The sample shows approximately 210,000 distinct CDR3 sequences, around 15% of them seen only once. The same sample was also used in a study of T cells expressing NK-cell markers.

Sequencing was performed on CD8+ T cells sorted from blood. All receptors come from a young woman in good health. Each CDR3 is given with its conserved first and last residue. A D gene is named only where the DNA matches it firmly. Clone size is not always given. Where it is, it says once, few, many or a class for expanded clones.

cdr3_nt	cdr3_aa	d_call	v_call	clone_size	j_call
TGTGCTAGTGGTTTCGGACTAGCGGGCGCGAACACCGGGGAGCTGTTTTTT	CASGFGLAGANTGELFF	TRBD2	TRBV12-5	NA	TRBJ2-2
TGTGCCAGCAGCTTGGCCGGGGCCCTGTTAAGTAGTGGCTACACCTTC	CASSLAGALLSSGYTF	NA	TRBV5-5	few	TRBJ1-2
TGTGCCAGCAGCCCCGTGACAGTGATCACAGATACGCAGTATTTT	CASSPVTVITDTQYF	NA	TRBV9	once	TRBJ2-3
TGTGCCAGCAGCTCTTACAGCGGGCTAGCCAAAAACATTCAGTACTTC	CASSSYSGLAKNIQYF	NA	TRBV5-5	few	TRBJ2-4
TGTGCCAGCAGCCGCGGGGGGGGGCACAGGTTCTTC	CASSRGGGHRFF	TRBD2	TRBV3-1	few	TRBJ2-1
TGTGCCAGCAGCTTAACCTCAGGGGGCGTCGGAGATACGCAGTATTTT	CASSLTSGGVGDTQYF	TRBD1	TRBV9	NA	TRBJ2-3
TGCAGCGTTGAAGTCGAGGTAGCGGGAGGGCCCAGTTCCGAGACCCAGTACTTC	CSVEVEVAGGPSSETQYF	TRBD2	TRBV29-1	NA	TRBJ2-5
TGTGCCATCAGGCGGGGAGGGGAGGCCTACGAGCAGTACTTC	CAIRRGGEAYEQYF	TRBD2	TRBV10-3	few	TRBJ2-7
TGTGCCAGCAGCCCCTCAACCTACGAGCAGTACTTC	CASSPSTYEQYF	NA	TRBV5-6	few	TRBJ2-7
TGTGCCAGCAGCTTAGGTGGGCCCACCTACGAGCAGTACTTC	CASSLGGPTYEQYF	NA	TRBV7-9	few	TRBJ2-7
TGTGCCAGCAGCTTAGAACTAGCGGGTAGCACAGATACGCAGTATTTT	CASSLELAGSTDTQYF	TRBD2	TRBV7-8	NA	TRBJ2-3
TGTGCCAGTTCTTTTGGGACTAGAGCCTACGAGCAGTACTTC	CASSFGTRAYEQYF	TRBD2	TRBV19	once	TRBJ2-7
TGTGCCAGCAGCCCCGGGGACAGGGATAAGGGCCAAGAGACCCAGTACTTC	CASSPGDRDKGQETQYF	TRBD1	TRBV5-5	NA	TRBJ2-5